This TCR beta chain originates from a study of T cell responses to AZD1222 COVID-19 vaccine (dated by TCRdb to the early 2020s). Some background on the complete study: TCR sequencing covered 233 trial participants: 200 to 220 given two doses of AZD1222 and 26 given two doses of MenACWY control vaccine. Trial participants were enrolled into age subgroups of 18-55, 56-69 and 70-plus years, which contained approximately 150, 28 and 58 TCR-sequenced participants, respectively.

Germline trimming amounts to 0 bases on V and 6 bases on J, with 3 as the count of junction bases outside the gene matches. The CDR3 goes from the cysteine to the phenylalanine over 16 residues. Only the CDR3 DNA is retained, 48 bases long and in frame from the first base. As encoded in the germline V gene, CDR1 is SGHRS while CDR2 is YFSETQ. The CDR3 regions of human TCRbeta chains were subjected to immunosequencing. Per the authors' processing: Repertoire TCRs were matched against a reference library of SARS-CoV-2-specific TCRs generated with the MIRA antigen-specificity platform. Breadth was defined as the fraction of unique TCRs that were SARS-CoV-2-associated. Depth was defined as the fraction of total T cells that were SARS-CoV-2-associated. Using the MIRA data, every spike-specific TCR was mapped to the spike region that the TCR reacted to and assigned to either a CD4 or a CD8 class. Log10-transformed breadth and depth values were compared by one-way ANOVA with Sidak's multiple comparisons tests. In its TCRdb copy, this immuneACCESS table keeps in-frame sequences only and misses some clones. Where compared with another copy, unresolved V genes explain less than half of these, and the others have no known cause. The V and J calls and clone size are taken from that table; D and trimming were inferred from the DNA. The sample records approximately 140,000 clones, roughly 80% of which are singletons. The leading ten clones occupy about 3.8% of the sample.

A remark on this clone: Its antigen is not yet known. Base qualities are missing; no much larger clone stands one base away.

In the paper's terms, the time point label means: baseline before first vaccination. This sample's treatment or condition label indicates: meningococcal conjugate vaccine given as trial control. Vaccinee samples came from UK trials COV001 and COV002, including a single-blind randomized controlled phase 2/3 trial of AZD1222 (ChAdOx1 nCoV-19) in healthy adults. For TCRbeta chain sequencing, PBMC samples from trial participants were taken at day 0 and at day 28 after the second dose. Beyond this particular receptor, the publication reports: Conclusions about previously exposed vaccinees are limited because only six or seven AZD1222 recipients were SARS-CoV-2 seropositive at baseline. Because no day 14 peak-response samples were available, the repertoires could be characterized only after the peak T cell response. Participants were mostly white British and included more females than males, and it was suggested by the authors that clonal diversity may have been underestimated. Reportedly, almost half of the unique spike-specific TCRs recognized epitopes lying outside the regions that are mutated in the B.1.351 and B.1.1.7 variants. In the small 56-69-year group, the increase in depth fell short of significance, most likely because of low power. After two AZD1222 doses, both the breadth and the depth of spike-specific TCRs were significantly higher than at day 0 and than in MenACWY recipients. Vaccine-associated CD4 TCRs spanned the whole spike protein, with dominant responses in regions 160-218 and 743-854.

Recombination joined TRBV5-1 with TRBJ2-1, with 13 middle bases fitting TRBD2. The sequences come from peripheral blood, collected on day 0 of MenACWY control vaccination. The TCR was taken from an adult in good health. The nucleotides are TGCGCCAGCAGCTTGGTGGGACTAGCGGGGTCCAATGAGCAGTTCTTC. It encodes CASSLVGLAGSNEQFF.